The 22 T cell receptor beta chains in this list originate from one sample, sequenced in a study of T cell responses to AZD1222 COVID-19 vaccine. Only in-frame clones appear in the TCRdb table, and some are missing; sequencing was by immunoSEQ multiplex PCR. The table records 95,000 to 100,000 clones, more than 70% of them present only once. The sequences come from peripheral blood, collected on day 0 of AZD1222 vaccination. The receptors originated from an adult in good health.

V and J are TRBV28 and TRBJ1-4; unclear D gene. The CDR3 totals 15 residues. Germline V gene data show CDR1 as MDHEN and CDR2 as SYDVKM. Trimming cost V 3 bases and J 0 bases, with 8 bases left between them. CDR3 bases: TGTGCCAGCAGTTTTGGGAGGACAACTAATGAAAAACTGTTTTTT. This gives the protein CASSFGRTTNEKLFF.

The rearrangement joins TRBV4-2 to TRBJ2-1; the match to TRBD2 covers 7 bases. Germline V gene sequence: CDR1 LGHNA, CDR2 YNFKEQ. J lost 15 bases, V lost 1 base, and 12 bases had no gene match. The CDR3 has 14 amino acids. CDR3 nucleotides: TGTGCCAGCAGCCAAGCCCGCCAAGCGGGAAGGACGTTCTTC. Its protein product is CASSQARQAGRTFF.

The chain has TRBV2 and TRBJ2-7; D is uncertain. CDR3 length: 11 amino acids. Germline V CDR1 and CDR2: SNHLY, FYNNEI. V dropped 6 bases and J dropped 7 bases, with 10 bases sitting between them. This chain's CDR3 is CASRAEREQYF. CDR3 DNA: TGTGCCAGCAGGGCAGAGAGGGAGCAGTACTTC. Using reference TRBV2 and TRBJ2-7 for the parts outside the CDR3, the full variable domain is EPEVTQTPSHQVTQMGQEVILRCVPISNHLYFYWYRQILGQKVEFLVSFYNNEISEKSEIFDDQFSVERPDGSNFTLKIRSTKLEDSAMYFCASRAEREQYFGPGTRLTVT.

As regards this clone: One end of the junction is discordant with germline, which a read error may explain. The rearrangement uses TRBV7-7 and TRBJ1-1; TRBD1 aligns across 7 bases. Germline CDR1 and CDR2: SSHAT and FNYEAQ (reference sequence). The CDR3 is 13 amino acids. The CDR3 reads CASRTTGTTEAFF. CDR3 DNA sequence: TGTGCTAGCAGGACGACAGGGACCACTGAAGCTTTCTTT.

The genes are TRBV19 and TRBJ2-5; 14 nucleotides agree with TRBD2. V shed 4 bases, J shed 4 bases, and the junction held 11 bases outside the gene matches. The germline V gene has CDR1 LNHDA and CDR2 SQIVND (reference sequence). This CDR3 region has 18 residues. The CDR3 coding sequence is TGTGCCAGTAGTAGGCGGGGACTAGCGGGAGTGTTAGGAGAGACCCAGTACTTC. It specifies CASSRRGLAGVLGETQYF.

CDR3 in amino acids: CASSPPDSSNEKLFF. The CDR3 DNA is TGTGCCAGCAGTCCCCCGGACAGCAGTAATGAAAAACTGTTTTTT. The rearrangement uses TRBV27 and TRBJ1-4, with TRBD1 as a possible D gene (6 bases). Germline V gene sequence: CDR1 MNHEY, CDR2 SMNVEV (reference sequence). The V end lost 5 bases, the J end lost 4 bases, and 14 bases lay between the germline ends. The CDR3 spans 15 residues.

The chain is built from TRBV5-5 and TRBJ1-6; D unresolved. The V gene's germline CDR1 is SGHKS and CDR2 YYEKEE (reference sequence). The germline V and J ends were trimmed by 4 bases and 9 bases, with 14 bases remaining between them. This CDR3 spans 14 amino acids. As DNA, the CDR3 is TGTGCCAGCAGCCTGGACCTTCGAGGTTCACCCCTCCACTTT. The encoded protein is CASSLDLRGSPLHF.

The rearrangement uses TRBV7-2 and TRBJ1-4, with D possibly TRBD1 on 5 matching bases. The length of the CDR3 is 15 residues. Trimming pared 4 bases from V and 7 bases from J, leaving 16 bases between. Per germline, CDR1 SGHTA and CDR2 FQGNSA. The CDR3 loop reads CASSSGRGMGEKLFF. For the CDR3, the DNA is TGTGCCAGCAGCTCAGGGCGAGGGATGGGTGAAAAACTGTTTTTT.

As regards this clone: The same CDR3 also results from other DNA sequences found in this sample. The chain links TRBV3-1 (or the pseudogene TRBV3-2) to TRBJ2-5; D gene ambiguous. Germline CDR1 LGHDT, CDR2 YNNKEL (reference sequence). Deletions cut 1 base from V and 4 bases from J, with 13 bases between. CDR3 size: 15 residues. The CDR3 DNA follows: TGTGCCAGCAGCCAAGCACTACGGGTCGGAGAGACCCAGTACTTC. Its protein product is CASSQALRVGETQYF.

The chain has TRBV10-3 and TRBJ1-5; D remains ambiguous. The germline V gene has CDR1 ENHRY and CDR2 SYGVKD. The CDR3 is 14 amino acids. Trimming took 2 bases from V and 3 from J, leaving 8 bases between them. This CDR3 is CAISERHVNQPQHF. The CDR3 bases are TGTGCCATCAGTGAGAGACACGTCAATCAGCCCCAGCATTTT.

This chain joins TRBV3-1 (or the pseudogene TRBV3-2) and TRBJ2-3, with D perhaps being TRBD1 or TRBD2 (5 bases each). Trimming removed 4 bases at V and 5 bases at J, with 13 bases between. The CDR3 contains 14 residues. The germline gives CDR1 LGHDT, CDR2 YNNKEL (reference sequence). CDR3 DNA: TGTGCCAGCAGCCCTTTGGCAGGGAGAGATACGCAGTATTTT. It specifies CASSPLAGRDTQYF.

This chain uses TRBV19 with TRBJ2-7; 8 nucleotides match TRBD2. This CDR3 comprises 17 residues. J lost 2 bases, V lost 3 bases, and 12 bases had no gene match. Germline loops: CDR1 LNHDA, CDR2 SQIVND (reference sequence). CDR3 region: CASSITLRAGVPYEQYF. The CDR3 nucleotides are TGTGCCAGTAGTATTACTTTGCGAGCGGGAGTTCCCTACGAGCAGTACTTC.

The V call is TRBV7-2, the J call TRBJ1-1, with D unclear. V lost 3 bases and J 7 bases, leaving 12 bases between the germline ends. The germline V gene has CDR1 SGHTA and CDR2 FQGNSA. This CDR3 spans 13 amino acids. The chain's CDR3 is CASSFGRWNEAFF. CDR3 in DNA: TGTGCCAGCAGCTTCGGTCGTTGGAATGAAGCTTTCTTT.

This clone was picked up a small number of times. The CDR3 protein is CASSSKNWATLRSYNEQFF. In nucleotides, the CDR3 is TGCGCCAGCAGCTCGAAAAATTGGGCTACCCTTCGCTCCTACAATGAGCAGTTCTTC. This sequence joins TRBV5-1 and TRBJ2-1, with D uncertain. The CDR3 length is 19 residues. CDR1 and CDR2 from the germline V gene are SGHRS and YFSETQ. Trimming removed 3 bases from V and 0 bases from J, with 22 bases in between.

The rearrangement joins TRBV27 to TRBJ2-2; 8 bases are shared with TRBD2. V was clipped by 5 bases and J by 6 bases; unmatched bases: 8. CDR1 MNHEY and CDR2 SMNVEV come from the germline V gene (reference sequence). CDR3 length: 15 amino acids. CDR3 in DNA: TGTGCCAGCAGTAAAGCGGCCGGGAGGGCCGGGGAGCTGTTTTTT. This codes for CASSKAAGRAGELFF.

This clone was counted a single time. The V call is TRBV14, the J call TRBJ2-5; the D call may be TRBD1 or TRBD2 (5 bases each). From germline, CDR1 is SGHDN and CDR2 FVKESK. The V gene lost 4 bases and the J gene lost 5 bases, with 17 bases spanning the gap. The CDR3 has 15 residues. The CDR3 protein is CASSPGTYLGETQYF. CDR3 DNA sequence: TGTGCCAGCAGCCCCGGGACCTACCTTGGGGAGACCCAGTACTTC.

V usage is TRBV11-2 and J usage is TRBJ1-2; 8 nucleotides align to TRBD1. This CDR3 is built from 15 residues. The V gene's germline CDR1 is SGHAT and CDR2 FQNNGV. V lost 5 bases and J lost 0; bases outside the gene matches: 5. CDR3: CASSRGQATNYGYTF. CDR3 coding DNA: TGTGCCAGCAGCCGGGGACAGGCGACTAACTATGGCTACACCTTC.

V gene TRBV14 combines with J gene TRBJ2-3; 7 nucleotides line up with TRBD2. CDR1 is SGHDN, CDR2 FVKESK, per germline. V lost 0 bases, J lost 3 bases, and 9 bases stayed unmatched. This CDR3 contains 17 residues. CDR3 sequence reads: CASSQDIPLGGTDTQYF. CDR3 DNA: TGTGCCAGCAGCCAAGACATCCCGTTGGGGGGGACAGATACGCAGTATTTT.

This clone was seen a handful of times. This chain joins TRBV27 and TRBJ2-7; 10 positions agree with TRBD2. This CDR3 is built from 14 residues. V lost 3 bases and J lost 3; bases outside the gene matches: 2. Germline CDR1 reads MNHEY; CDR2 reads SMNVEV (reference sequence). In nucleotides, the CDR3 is TGTGCCAGCAGTTTCTCTAGCGGGGGCTACGAGCAGTACTTC. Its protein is CASSFSSGGYEQYF.

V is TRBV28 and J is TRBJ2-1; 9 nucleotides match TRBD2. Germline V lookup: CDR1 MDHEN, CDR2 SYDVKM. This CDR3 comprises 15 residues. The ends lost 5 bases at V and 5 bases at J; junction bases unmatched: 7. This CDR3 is CASSPVAGVDNEQFF. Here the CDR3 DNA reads TGTGCCAGCAGTCCGGTAGCGGGAGTGGACAATGAGCAGTTCTTC.

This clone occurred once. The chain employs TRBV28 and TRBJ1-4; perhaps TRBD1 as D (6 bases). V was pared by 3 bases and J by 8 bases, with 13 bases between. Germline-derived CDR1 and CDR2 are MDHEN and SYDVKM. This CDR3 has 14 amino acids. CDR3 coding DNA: TGTGCCAGCAGTTTTAACAGGGTAGGAGAAAAACTGTTTTTT. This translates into CASSFNRVGEKLFF.

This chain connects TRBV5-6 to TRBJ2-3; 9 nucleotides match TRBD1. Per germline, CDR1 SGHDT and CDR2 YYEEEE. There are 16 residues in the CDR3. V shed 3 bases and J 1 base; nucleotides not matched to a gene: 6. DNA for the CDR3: TGTGCCAGCAGCTCAAAACAGGGGGCAGGCACAGATACGCAGTATTTT. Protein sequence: CASSSKQGAGTDTQYF.